One and the same sample provided the 16 T cell receptor beta chains below, sequenced in a study of T cell repertoires in cytomegalovirus infection. A single record per CDR3 protein comes from TCRdb applying MiXCR to the reads. The sample shows approximately 190,000 distinct CDR3 sequences, roughly 9.8% of them seen only once. Sequences were obtained from PBMCs. The receptors shown here come from a human donor in good health (CMV status not recorded). Some clones in this sample may be carry-over from other donors' samples.

This clonotype was seen at least ten times. CDR3 sequence (DNA): TGTGCCAGCAGCCTTAGTACAGGGGGTAACACTGAAGCTTTCTTT. It codes for CASSLSTGGNTEAFF. This chain joins TRBV7-9 and TRBJ1-1; 8 bases match TRBD1. Looked up from germline, CDR1 is SEHNR and CDR2 is FQNEAQ (reference sequence). The junction had 7 bases not matched to a gene; V was cut back by 5 bases and J by 2 bases. This CDR3 region has 15 residues.

This clonotype was picked up many times. The V call is TRBV7-6, the J call TRBJ1-1; D gene ambiguous. The V gene's germline CDR1 is SGHVS and CDR2 FNYEAQ. The CDR3 covers 16 residues. Trimming took off 5 bases at V and 4 bases at J, with 20 bases between the two ends. For the CDR3, the DNA is TGTGCCAGCAGCCTCGGACCCATCGGGCGTGGCACTGAAGCTTTCTTT. It codes for CASSLGPIGRGTEAFF.

The chain has TRBV4-2 and TRBJ2-1; tentatively, D is TRBD1 (6 bases). Germline V gene lookup returns CDR1 LGHNA and CDR2 YNFKEQ. V dropped 1 base and J dropped 0 bases, with 10 bases sitting between them. The CDR3 is 16 amino acids. CDR3 bases: TGTGCCAGCAGCCAAGCGAGGGGGAGCTCCTACAATGAGCAGTTCTTC. Translating gives CASSQARGSSYNEQFF.

In this sample, this clonotype turned up many times. The chain employs TRBV7-2 and TRBJ2-7; TRBD2 matches at 7 bases. Per germline, CDR1 SGHTA and CDR2 FQGNSA. J lost 2 bases, V lost 1 base, and 8 bases had no gene match. The CDR3 consists of 16 residues. CDR3 amino acids: CASSLGGGSGTYEQYF. Here the CDR3 DNA reads TGTGCCAGCAGCTTAGGAGGCGGGAGCGGAACCTACGAGCAGTACTTC. Full variable domain (missing parts from reference TRBV7-2 and TRBJ2-7): GAGVSQSPSNKVTEKGKDVELRCDPISGHTALYWYRQSLGQGLEFLIYFQGNSAPDKSGLPSDRFSAERTGGSVSTLTIQRTQQEDSAVYLCASSLGGGSGTYEQYFGPGTRLTVT.

The genes are TRBV6-2 or TRBV6-3 and TRBJ1-1; 7 bases map to TRBD1. This CDR3 has 12 residues. Germline V gene lookup returns CDR1 MNHEY and CDR2 SVGEGT. V lost 6 bases to trimming and J lost 11 bases; unmatched junction nucleotides: 9. The DNA of the CDR3 is TGTGCCAGCAGAGATTCAGGGGGAAGGGCTTTCTTT. Protein product: CASRDSGGRAFF.

V is TRBV15 and J is TRBJ1-1; possible D gene TRBD1, 5 bases. V shed 5 bases and J shed 11 bases, with 15 bases lying between them. CDR1 LNHNV and CDR2 YYDKDF come from the germline V gene (reference sequence). The CDR3 loop spans 12 amino acids. CDR3 DNA sequence: TGTGCCACCAGCCGGGACCCTCAGAACGCTTTCTTT. Its translation: CATSRDPQNAFF.

This chain uses TRBV5-6 with TRBJ2-7, with TRBD1 identical over 9 bases. Germline values: CDR1 SGHDT, CDR2 YYEEEE. The CDR3 has 15 amino acids. The V and J ends lost 3 bases and 5 bases, in that order; junction bases with no gene match: 9. The DNA of the CDR3 is TGTGCCAGCAGCTCTTCCGGGACAGGGCTCCACGAGCAGTACTTC. Its protein product is CASSSSGTGLHEQYF.

This clonotype was observed at least ten times. The DNA is omitted, as the CDR3 cannot be located on it reliably, and the CDR3 follows TCRdb's listing. The V gene is TRBV7-5, the J gene TRBJ1-3; the listed D gene, TRBD1, was not tested against the DNA. TRBV7-5 constitutes a pseudogene. The CDR3 spans 20 residues, counting both ends. The CDR3 protein is CISVPEPYRDPGPAGNTIYF.

This clonotype was found many times. This chain links TRBV7-2 with TRBJ1-3; D call uncertain. Between the trimmed V and J ends, which lost 3 bases and 0 bases, there was a span of 18 bases. This CDR3 comprises 18 residues. The germline V gene has CDR1 SGHTA and CDR2 FQGNSA. The CDR3 reads CASSFTATPVVSGNTIYF. Here the CDR3 DNA reads TGTGCCAGCAGCTTCACAGCCACCCCCGTGGTCTCTGGAAACACCATATATTTT.

In regard to this clonotype: This may be a read error, as it is one base from a much larger clone. The chain recombines TRBV6-2 or TRBV6-3 with TRBJ1-5, with D maybe TRBD1 (5 bases). The V and J ends lost 2 bases and 5 bases respectively, with 13 bases between them. Germline CDR1 MNHEY, CDR2 SVGEGT. The CDR3 is 15 amino acids. CDR3 protein: CASSYAGRGHQPQHF. The CDR3 nucleotides are TGTGCCAGCAGTTACGCGGGGAGGGGTCATCAGCCCCAGCATTTT.

This clonotype was observed many times. The gene calls are TRBV5-4 and TRBJ1-6; D might be TRBD1 (5 bases). Germline CDR1 is SGHNT and CDR2 is YYREEE (reference sequence). This CDR3 region has 14 residues. The V gene lost 0 bases and the J gene lost 7 bases, with 8 bases spanning the gap. The CDR3 loop reads CASSLGQLNSPLHF. CDR3 sequence (DNA): TGTGCCAGCAGCTTGGGACAGTTAAATTCACCCCTCCACTTT. Full variable domain (missing parts from reference TRBV5-4 and TRBJ1-6): ETGVTQSPTHLIKTRGQQVTLRCSSQSGHNTVSWYQQALGQGPQFIFQYYREEENGRGNFPPRFSGLQFPNYSSELNVNALELDDSALYLCASSLGQLNSPLHFGNGTRLTVT.

J is TRBJ1-5 and V is TRBV28; tentative D call: TRBD1 (5 bases). CDR3 length: 18 residues. CDR1 and CDR2 from the germline V gene are MDHEN and SYDVKM. V gave up 3 bases and J gave up 0 bases, with 18 bases separating them. CDR3 region: CASSFGSQGALSNQPQHF. The CDR3 DNA reads as TGTGCCAGCAGTTTCGGCTCTCAGGGCGCCCTTAGCAATCAGCCCCAGCATTTT.

This clonotype has ten or more counts. The chain joins TRBV5-6 to TRBJ2-1; either TRBD1 or TRBD2 may fit D (5 bases each). V lost 0 bases to trimming and J lost 4 bases, with 11 bases between them. CDR3 length equals 15 residues. Germline V gene data show CDR1 as SGHDT and CDR2 as YYEEEE. In DNA form, the CDR3 reads TGTGCCAGCAGCTTGGCTTTGGGACGTTACAATGAGCAGTTCTTC. This sequence encodes CASSLALGRYNEQFF.

This clonotype was seen at least ten times. The V call is TRBV6-2 or TRBV6-3, the J call TRBJ2-2; the D gene is possibly TRBD2 (6 bases). V gave up 4 bases and J gave up 2 bases, with 11 bases separating them. Germline assignment: CDR1 MNHEY and CDR2 SVGEGT. This CDR3 spans 15 amino acids. CDR3 region: CASSWGTDNTGELFF. CDR3 bases: TGTGCCAGCAGTTGGGGGACTGACAACACCGGGGAGCTGTTTTTT.

A few counts support this clonotype. CDR3 nucleotide sequence: TGTGCCAGCAGTCCCCACGCTAACTATGGCTACACCTTC. This encodes CASSPHANYGYTF. The chain employs TRBV28 and TRBJ1-2; D is undetermined. This CDR3 contains 13 residues. The ends were cut back, 5 bases at V and 0 bases at J, with 7 bases in the middle. Germline V gene sequence: CDR1 MDHEN, CDR2 SYDVKM.

This clonotype was seen ten or more times. The chain employs TRBV7-9 and TRBJ1-1; TRBD1 agrees at 9 bases. The germline CDR1 and CDR2 sequences are SEHNR and FQNEAQ (reference sequence). V dropped 4 bases and J dropped 10; count of bases not matched to a gene: 1. The CDR3 length is 11 residues. CDR3: CASSSTGGAFF. CDR3 nucleotide sequence: TGTGCCAGCAGCTCGACAGGGGGAGCTTTCTTT.